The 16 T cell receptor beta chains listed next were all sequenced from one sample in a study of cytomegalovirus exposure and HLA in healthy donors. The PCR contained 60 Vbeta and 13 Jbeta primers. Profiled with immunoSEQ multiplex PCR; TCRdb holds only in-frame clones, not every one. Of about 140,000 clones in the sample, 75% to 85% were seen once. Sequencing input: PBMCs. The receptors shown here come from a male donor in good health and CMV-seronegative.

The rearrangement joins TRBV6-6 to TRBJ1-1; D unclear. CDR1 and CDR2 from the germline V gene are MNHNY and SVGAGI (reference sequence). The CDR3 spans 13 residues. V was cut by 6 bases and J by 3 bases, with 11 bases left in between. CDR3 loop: CASSLRGDTEAFF. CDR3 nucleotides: TGTGCCAGCAGCCTCCGCGGGGACACTGAAGCTTTCTTT.

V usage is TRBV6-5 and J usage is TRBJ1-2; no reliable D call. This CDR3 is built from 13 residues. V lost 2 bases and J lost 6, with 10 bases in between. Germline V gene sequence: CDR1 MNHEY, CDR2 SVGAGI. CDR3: CASSYVEGHGYTF. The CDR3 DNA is TGTGCCAGCAGTTACGTGGAGGGTCATGGCTACACCTTC.

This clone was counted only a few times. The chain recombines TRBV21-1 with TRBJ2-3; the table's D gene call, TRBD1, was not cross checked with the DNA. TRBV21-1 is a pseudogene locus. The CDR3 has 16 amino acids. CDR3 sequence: CASSKGAPPGTDTQYF. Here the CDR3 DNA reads TGTGCCAGCAGCAAAGGGGCACCGCCAGGAACAGATACGCAGTATTTT.

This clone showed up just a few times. Written as DNA, the CDR3 is TGTGCCAGTGGGAACGGGGTAAGGGATGAGCAGTTCTTC. Protein sequence: CASGNGVRDEQFF. The J gene is TRBJ2-1, the V gene TRBV7-6, with D possibly matching TRBD2 (5 bases). The CDR3 loop spans 13 amino acids. Trimming stripped 9 bases from V and 8 bases from J, with 17 bases between. Germline V lookup: CDR1 SGHVS, CDR2 FNYEAQ. The complete variable domain, with remaining parts taken from reference TRBV7-6 and TRBJ2-1, reads GAGVSQSPRYKVTKRGQDVALRCDPISGHVSLYWYRQALGQGPEFLTYFNYEAQQDKSGLPNDRFSAERPEGSISTLTIQRTEQRDSAMYRCASGNGVRDEQFFGPGTRLTVL.

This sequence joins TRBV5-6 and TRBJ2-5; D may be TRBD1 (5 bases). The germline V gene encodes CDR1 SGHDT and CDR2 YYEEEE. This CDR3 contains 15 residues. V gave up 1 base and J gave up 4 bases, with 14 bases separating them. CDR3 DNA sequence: TGTGCCAGCAGCTTGTGGCAGGGAAGATCAGAGACCCAGTACTTC. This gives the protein CASSLWQGRSETQYF.

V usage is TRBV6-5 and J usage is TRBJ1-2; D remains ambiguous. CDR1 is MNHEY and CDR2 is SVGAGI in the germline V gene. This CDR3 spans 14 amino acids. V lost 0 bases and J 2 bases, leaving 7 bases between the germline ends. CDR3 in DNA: TGTGCCAGCAGTTACTCTGCGCTGAACTATGGCTACACCTTC. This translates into CASSYSALNYGYTF.

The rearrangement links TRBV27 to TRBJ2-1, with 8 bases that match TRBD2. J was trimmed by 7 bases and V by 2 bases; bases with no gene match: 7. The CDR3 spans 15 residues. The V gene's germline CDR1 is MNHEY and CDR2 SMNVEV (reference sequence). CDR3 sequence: CASSLIRGGWNEQFF. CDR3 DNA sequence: TGTGCCAGCAGTTTAATACGGGGGGGCTGGAATGAGCAGTTCTTC.

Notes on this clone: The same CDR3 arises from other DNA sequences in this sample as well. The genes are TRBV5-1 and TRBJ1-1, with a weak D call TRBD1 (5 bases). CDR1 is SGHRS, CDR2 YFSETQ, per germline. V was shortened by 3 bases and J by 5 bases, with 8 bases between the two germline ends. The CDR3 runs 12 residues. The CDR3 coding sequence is TGCGCCAGCAGCTGGGGGGGGACTGAAGCTTTCTTT. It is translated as CASSWGGTEAFF. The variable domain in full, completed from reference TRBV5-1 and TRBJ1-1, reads KAGVTQTPRYLIKTRGQQVTLSCSPISGHRSVSWYQQTPGQGLQFLFEYFSETQRNKGNFPGRFSGRQFSNSRSEMNVSTLELGDSALYLCASSWGGTEAFFGQGTRLTVV.

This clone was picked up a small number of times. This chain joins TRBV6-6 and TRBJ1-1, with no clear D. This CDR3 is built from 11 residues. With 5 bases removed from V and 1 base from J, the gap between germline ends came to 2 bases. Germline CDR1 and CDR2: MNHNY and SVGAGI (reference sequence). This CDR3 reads CASSRNTEAFF. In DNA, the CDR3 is TGTGCCAGCAGTCGGAACACTGAAGCTTTCTTT.

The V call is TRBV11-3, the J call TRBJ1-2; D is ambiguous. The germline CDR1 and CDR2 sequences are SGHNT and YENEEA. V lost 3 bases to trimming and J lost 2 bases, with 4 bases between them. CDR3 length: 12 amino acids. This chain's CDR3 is CASSLSNYGYTF. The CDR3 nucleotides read TGTGCCAGCAGCTTGTCGAACTATGGCTACACCTTC.

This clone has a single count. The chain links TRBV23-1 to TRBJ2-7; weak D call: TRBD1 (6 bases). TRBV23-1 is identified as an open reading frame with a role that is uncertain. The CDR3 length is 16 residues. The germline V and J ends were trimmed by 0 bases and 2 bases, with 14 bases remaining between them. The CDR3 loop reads CASSQSGQGQTYEQYF. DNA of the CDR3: TGCGCCAGCAGTCAATCGGGGCAGGGGCAAACCTACGAGCAGTACTTC.

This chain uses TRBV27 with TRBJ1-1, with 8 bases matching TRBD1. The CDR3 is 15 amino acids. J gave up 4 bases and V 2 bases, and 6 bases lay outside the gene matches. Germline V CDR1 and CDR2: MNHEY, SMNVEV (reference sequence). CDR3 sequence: CASSLQGAGGTEAFF. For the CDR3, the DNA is TGTGCCAGCAGTTTACAGGGGGCAGGGGGCACTGAAGCTTTCTTT.

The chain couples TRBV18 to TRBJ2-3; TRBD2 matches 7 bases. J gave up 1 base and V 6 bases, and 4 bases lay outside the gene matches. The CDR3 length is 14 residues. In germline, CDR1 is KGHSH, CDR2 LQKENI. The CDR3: CASSTLAGTDTQYF. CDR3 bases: TGTGCCAGCTCGACCCTAGCGGGCACAGATACGCAGTATTTT.

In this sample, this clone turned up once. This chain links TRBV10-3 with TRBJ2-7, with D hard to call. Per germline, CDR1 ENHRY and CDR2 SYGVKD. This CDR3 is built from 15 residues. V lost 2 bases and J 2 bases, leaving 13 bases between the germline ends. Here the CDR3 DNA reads TGTGCCATCAGTGAGGGGCGCGCAACGACCTACGAGCAGTACTTC. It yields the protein CAISEGRATTYEQYF.

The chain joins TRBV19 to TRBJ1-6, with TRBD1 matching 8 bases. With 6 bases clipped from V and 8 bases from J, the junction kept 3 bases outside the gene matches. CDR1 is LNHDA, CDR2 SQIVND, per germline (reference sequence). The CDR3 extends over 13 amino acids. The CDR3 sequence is CASSGQGDSPLHF. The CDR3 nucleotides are TGTGCCAGTAGCGGACAGGGAGATTCACCCCTCCACTTT.

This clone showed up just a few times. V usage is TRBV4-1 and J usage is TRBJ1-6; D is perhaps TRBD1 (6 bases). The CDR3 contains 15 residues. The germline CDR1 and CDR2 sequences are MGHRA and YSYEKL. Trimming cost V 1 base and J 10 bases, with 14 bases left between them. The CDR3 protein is CASSQVRGGRSPLHF. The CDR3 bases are TGCGCCAGCAGCCAAGTCAGGGGCGGCCGATCACCCCTCCACTTT.